The 7 T cell receptor beta chains given below trace back to one sample, sequenced in a study of technical replicates of blood from a few donors. TCRdb keeps only in-frame clones here, not all; method: immunoSEQ multiplex PCR. The data hold about 64,000 clones, with 70% to 90% observed a single time. The sample was PBMCs. The receptors shown here come from a human donor in good health. Some clones in this sample may be carry-over from other donors' samples.

This chain joins TRBV7-2 and TRBJ2-3; TRBD2 aligns across 7 bases. CDR3 size: 16 residues. V trimming: 0 bases; J trimming: 1 base; junction bases outside the gene matches: 4. Germline V CDR1 and CDR2: SGHTA, FQGNSA. The CDR3 region has the DNA TGTGCCAGCAGCTTAGCGGCGGGAGCAGGCACAGATACGCAGTATTTT. Amino acid sequence: CASSLAAGAGTDTQYF.

The chain has TRBV10-3 and TRBJ1-1; weak D call: TRBD1 (6 bases). CDR1 and CDR2 from the germline V gene are ENHRY and SYGVKD. Trimming took off 4 bases at V and 0 bases at J, with 15 bases between the two ends. This CDR3 contains 16 residues. CDR3 coding DNA: TGTGCCATCAGTGGTTCGCGGACAGCCTTGAACACTGAAGCTTTCTTT. It yields the protein CAISGSRTALNTEAFF.

V is TRBV4-3 and J is TRBJ1-6, with D uncertain. The ends were cut back, 0 bases at V and 4 bases at J, with 10 bases in the middle. The CDR3 length is 16 residues. The germline CDR1 and CDR2 sequences are LGHNA and YSLEER. This CDR3 is CASSQDRGVYNSPLHF. The CDR3 region has the DNA TGCGCCAGCAGCCAAGATCGGGGAGTATATAATTCACCCCTCCACTTT.

This chain uses TRBV7-9 with TRBJ1-2; 10 bases agree with TRBD1. This CDR3 has 15 amino acids. CDR1 is SEHNR and CDR2 is FQNEAQ in the germline V gene (reference sequence). The ends lost 5 bases at V and 0 bases at J; junction bases unmatched: 3. The CDR3 loop reads CASSAGQGANYGYTF. For the CDR3, the DNA is TGTGCCAGCAGCGCCGGACAGGGGGCTAACTATGGCTACACCTTC. Together with reference TRBV7-9 and TRBJ1-2, the CDR3 gives the full variable domain: DTGVSQNPRHKITKRGQNVTFRCDPISEHNRLYWYRQTLGQGPEFLTYFQNEAQLEKSRLLSDRFSAERPKGSFSTLEIQRTEQGDSAMYLCASSAGQGANYGYTFGSGTRLTVV.

This chain connects TRBV6-1 to TRBJ2-2; 11 nucleotides match TRBD2. Germline CDR1 and CDR2: MNHNS and SASEGT. The CDR3 extends over 16 amino acids. The J segment lost 5 bases and the V segment lost 3 bases, leaving 5 bases of the junction unmatched. The CDR3 loop reads CASSDIAGGHTGELFF. In DNA form, the CDR3 reads TGTGCCAGCAGTGACATAGCGGGGGGGCATACCGGGGAGCTGTTTTTT.

The V call is TRBV11-2, the J call TRBJ2-3; D might be TRBD2 (6 bases). Trimming stripped 6 bases from V and 4 bases from J, with 20 bases between. The length of the CDR3 is 16 residues. CDR1 and CDR2 (germline): SGHAT, FQNNGV. CDR3 sequence: CASSPRVGGWPDTQYF. DNA of the CDR3: TGTGCCAGCAGTCCCCGGGTGGGGGGATGGCCAGATACGCAGTATTTT.

This chain connects TRBV27 to TRBJ1-4; TRBD1 might be the D (6 bases). The CDR3 length is 14 residues. Per germline, CDR1 MNHEY and CDR2 SMNVEV (reference sequence). V dropped 4 bases and J dropped 8 bases, with 14 bases sitting between them. CDR3 in DNA: TGTGCCAGCAGTTGGGGGGGGCCGCGGGAAAAACTGTTTTTT. Amino acid sequence: CASSWGGPREKLFF. Looking up the rest from reference TRBV27 and TRBJ1-4 gives the full variable domain: EAQVTQNPRYLITVTGKKLTVTCSQNMNHEYMSWYRQDPGLGLRQIYYSMNVEVTDKGDVPEGYKVSRKEKRNFPLILESPSPNQTSLYFCASSWGGPREKLFFGSGTQLSVL.